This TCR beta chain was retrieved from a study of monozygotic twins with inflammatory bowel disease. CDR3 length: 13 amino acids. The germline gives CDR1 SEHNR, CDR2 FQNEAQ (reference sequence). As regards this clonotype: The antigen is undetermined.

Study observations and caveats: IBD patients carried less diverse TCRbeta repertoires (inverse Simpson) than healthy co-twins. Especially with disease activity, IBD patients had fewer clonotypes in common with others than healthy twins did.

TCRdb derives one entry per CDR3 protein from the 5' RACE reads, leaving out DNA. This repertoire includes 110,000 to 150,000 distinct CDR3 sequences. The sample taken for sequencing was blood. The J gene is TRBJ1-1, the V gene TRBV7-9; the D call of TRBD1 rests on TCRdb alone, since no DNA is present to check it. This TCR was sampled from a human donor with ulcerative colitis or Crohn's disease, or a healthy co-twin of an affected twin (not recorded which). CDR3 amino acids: CASSSGTGTEAFF.